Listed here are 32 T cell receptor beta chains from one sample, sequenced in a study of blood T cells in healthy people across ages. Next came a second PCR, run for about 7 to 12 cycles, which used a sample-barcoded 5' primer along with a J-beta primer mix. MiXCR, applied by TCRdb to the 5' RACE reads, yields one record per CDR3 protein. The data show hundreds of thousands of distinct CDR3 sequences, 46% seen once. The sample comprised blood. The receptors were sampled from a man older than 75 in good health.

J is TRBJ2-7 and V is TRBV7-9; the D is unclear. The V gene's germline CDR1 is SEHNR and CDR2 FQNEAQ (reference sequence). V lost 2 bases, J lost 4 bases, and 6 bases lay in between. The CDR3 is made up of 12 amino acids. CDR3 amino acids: CASSLWVYEQYF. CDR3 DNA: TGTGCCAGCAGCTTATGGGTTTACGAGCAGTACTTC. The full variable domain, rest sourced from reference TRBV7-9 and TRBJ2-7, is DTGVSQNPRHKITKRGQNVTFRCDPISEHNRLYWYRQTLGQGPEFLTYFQNEAQLEKSRLLSDRFSAERPKGSFSTLEIQRTEQGDSAMYLCASSLWVYEQYFGPGTRLTVT.

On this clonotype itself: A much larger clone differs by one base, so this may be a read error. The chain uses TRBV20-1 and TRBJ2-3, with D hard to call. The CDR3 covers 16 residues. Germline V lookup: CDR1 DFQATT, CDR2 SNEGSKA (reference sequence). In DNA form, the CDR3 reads TGCAGTGCCCTGAGCTCCGCCGATTATACCACAGCTACGCAGTATTTT. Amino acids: CSALSSADYTTATQYF.

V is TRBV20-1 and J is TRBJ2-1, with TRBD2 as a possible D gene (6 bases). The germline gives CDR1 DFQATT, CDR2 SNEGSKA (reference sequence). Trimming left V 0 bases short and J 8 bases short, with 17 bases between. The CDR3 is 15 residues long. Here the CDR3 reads CSARDGGLIHDEQFF. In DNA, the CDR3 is TGCAGTGCTAGAGATGGGGGACTCATACACGATGAGCAGTTCTTC.

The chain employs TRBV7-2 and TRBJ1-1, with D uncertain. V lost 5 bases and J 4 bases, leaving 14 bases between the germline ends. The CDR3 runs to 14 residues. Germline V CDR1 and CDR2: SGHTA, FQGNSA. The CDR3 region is CASSPLGLGTEAFF. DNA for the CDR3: TGTGCCAGCAGCCCTCTGGGGTTGGGCACTGAAGCTTTCTTT.

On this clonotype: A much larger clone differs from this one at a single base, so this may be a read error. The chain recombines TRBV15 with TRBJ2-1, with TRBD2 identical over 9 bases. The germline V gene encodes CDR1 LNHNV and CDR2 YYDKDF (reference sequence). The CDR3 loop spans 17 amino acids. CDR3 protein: CATSGDRNSGRFGEQFF. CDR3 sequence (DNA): TGTGCCACCAGCGGAGATCGGAATAGCGGGAGATTTGGTGAGCAGTTCTTC.

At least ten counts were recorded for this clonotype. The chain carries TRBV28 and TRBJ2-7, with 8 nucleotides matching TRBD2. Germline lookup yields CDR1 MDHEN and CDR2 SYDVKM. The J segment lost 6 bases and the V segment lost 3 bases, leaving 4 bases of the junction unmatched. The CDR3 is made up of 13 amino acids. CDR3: CASSFPTSGEQYF. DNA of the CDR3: TGTGCCAGCAGTTTTCCAACTAGCGGCGAGCAGTACTTC.

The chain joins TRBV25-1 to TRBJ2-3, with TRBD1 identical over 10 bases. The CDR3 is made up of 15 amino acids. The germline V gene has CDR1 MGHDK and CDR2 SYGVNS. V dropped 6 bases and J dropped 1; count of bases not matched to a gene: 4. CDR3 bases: TGTGCCAGCAGACAGACAGGGGGCGGCACAGATACGCAGTATTTT. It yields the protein CASRQTGGGTDTQYF. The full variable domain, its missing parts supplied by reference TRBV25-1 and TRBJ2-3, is EADIYQTPRYLVIGTGKKITLECSQTMGHDKMYWYQQDPGMELHLIHYSYGVNSTEKGDLSSESTVSRIRTEHFPLTLESARPSHTSQYLCASRQTGGGTDTQYFGPGTRLTVL.

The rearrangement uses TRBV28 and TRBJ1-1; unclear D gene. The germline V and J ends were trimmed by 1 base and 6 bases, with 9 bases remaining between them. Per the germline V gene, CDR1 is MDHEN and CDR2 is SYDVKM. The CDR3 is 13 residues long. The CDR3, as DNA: TGTGCCAGCAGTTTATATCAGTTTCCTGAAGCTTTCTTT. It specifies CASSLYQFPEAFF.

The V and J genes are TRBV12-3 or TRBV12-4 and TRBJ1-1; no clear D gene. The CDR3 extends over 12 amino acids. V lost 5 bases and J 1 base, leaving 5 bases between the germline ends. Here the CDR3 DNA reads TGTGCCAGCAGTCACTGGAACACTGAAGCTTTCTTT. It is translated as CASSHWNTEAFF.

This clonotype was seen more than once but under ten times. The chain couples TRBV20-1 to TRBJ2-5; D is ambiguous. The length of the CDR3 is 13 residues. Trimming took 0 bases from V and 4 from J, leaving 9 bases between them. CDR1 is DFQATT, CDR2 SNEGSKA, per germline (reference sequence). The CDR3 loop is CSARDVLSETQYF. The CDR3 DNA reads TGCAGTGCTAGAGACGTTCTGTCAGAGACCCAGTACTTC.

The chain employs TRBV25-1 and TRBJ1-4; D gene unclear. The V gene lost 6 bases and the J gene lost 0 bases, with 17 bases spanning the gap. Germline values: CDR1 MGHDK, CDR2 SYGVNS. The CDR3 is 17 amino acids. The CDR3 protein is CASSTPIGLATNEKLFF. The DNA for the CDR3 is TGTGCCAGCAGCACCCCGATCGGTCTTGCAACTAATGAAAAACTGTTTTTT.

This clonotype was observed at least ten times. CDR3 sequence (DNA): TGTGCCAGCAGTAGAACAGGGCTCACTAATGAAAAACTGTTTTTT. Amino acids: CASSRTGLTNEKLFF. The chain combines TRBV6-5 with TRBJ1-4, with D maybe TRBD1 (6 bases). CDR3 length: 15 residues. V lost 5 bases, J lost 2 bases, and 12 bases lay in between. Germline V gene sequence: CDR1 MNHEY, CDR2 SVGAGI.

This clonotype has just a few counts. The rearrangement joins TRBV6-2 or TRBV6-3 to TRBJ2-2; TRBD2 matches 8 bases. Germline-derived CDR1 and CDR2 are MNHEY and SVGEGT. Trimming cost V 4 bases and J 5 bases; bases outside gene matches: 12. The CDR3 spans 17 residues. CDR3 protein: CASSSRELAARTGELFF. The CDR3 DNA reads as TGTGCCAGCAGTTCCCGAGAACTAGCGGCGAGAACCGGGGAGCTGTTTTTT.

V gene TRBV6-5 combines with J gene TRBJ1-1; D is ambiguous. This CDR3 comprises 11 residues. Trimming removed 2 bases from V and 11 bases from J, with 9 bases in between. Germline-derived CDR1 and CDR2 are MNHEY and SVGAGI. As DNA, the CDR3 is TGTGCCAGCAGTTACAAGGCGACGGCTTTCTTT. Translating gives CASSYKATAFF.

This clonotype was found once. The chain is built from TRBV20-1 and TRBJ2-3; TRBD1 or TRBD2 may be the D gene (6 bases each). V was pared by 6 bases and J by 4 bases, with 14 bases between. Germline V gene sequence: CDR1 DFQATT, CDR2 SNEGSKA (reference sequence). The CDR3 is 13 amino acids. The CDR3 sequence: CSAGVGGSDTQYF. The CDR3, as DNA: TGCAGTGCGGGAGTCGGGGGCTCAGATACGCAGTATTTT.

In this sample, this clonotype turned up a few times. The CDR3 region is CASTQGTGATHNEQFF. DNA for the CDR3: TGTGCCAGCACCCAAGGGACAGGGGCGACCCACAATGAGCAGTTCTTC. J is TRBJ2-1 and V is TRBV7-2; 10 bases line up with TRBD1. Germline trimming cut 7 bases from V and 5 bases from J; bases unmatched to any gene: 11. This CDR3 region has 16 residues. Germline CDR1 is SGHTA and CDR2 is FQGNSA.

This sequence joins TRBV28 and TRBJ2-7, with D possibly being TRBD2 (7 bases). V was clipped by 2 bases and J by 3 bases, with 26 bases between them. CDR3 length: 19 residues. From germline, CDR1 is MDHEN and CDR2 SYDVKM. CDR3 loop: CASSLIGRGTIRMGYEQYF. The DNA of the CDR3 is TGTGCCAGCAGTTTAATAGGGAGGGGGACCATTCGAATGGGCTACGAGCAGTACTTC.

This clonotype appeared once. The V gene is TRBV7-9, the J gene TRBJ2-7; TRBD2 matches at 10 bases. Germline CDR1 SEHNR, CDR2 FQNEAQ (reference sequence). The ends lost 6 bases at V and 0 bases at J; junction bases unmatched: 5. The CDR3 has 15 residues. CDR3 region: CASRRTSGNSYEQYF. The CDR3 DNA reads TGTGCCAGCAGACGGACTAGCGGAAACTCCTACGAGCAGTACTTC.

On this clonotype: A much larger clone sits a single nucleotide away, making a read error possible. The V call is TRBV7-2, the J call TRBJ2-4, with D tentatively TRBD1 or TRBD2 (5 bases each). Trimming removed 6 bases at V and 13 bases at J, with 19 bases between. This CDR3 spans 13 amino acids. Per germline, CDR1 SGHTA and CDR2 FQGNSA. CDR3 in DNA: TGTGCCAGCAGGTTAACCAGGATGGGGGAGCAGTACTTC. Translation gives CASRLTRMGEQYF.

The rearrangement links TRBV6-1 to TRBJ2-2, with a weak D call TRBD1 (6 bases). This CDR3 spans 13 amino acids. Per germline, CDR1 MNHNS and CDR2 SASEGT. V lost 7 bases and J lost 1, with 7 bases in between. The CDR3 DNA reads TGTGCCAGCAAGGACAGGAACACCGGGGAGCTGTTTTTT. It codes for CASKDRNTGELFF.

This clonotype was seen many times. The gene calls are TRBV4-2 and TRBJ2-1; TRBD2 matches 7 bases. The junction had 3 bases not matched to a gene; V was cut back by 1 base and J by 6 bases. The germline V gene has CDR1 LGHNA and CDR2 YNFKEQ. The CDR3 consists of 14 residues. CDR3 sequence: CASSQGASGNEQFF. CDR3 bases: TGTGCCAGCAGCCAAGGGGCTAGCGGCAATGAGCAGTTCTTC.

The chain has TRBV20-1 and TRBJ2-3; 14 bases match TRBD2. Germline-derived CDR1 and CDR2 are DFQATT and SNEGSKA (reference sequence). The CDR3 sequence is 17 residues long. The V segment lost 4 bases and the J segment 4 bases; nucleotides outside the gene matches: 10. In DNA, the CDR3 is TGCAGTGCTATCGTTAAGACTAGCGGGGGGGCCGCAGATACGCAGTATTTT. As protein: CSAIVKTSGGAADTQYF.

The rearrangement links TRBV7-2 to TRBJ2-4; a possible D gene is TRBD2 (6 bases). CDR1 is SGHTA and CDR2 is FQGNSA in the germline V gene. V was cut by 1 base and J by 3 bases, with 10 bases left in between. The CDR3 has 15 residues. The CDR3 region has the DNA TGTGCCAGCAGCTTAGTTCTGGGGGGCAAAAACATTCAGTACTTC. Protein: CASSLVLGGKNIQYF.

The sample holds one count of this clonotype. The CDR3 region is CASSPAGRGSTGELFF. CDR3 nucleotide sequence: TGTGCCAGCTCACCTGCGGGACGTGGAAGCACCGGGGAGCTGTTTTTT. This sequence joins TRBV18 and TRBJ2-2; D possibly corresponds to TRBD2 (6 bases). In germline, CDR1 is KGHSH, CDR2 LQKENI. Trimming pared 3 bases from V and 4 bases from J, leaving 15 bases between. This CDR3 contains 16 residues.

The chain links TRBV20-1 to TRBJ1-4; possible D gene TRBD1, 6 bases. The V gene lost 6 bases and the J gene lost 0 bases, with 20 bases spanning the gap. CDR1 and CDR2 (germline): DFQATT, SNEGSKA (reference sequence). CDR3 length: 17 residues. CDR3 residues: CSASSPGHLATNEKLFF. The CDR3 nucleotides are TGCAGTGCGAGCAGCCCGGGACACTTGGCAACTAATGAAAAACTGTTTTTT.

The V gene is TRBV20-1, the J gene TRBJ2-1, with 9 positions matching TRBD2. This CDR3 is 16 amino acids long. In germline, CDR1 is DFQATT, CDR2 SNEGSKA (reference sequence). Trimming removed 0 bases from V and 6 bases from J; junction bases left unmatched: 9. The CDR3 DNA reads TGCAGTGCTAGAGATCTGCGCGGGAGGGCCGGCAATGAGCAGTTCTTC. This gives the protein CSARDLRGRAGNEQFF.

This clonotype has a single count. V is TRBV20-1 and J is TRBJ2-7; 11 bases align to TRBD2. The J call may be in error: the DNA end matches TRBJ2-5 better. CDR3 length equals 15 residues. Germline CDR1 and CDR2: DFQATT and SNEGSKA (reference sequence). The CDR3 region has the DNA TGCAGTGCTAGAGATTACCTAGCGGGAGGTGAGACCCAGTACTTC. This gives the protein CSARDYLAGGETQYF.

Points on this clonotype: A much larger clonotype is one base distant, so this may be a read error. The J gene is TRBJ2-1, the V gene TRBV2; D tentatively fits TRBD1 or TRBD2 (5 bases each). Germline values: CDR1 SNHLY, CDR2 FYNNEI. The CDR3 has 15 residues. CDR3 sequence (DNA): TGTGCCGGCAGTGAATCGCAGGGAGTGCTTGGTCAGCAGTTCTTC. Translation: CAGSESQGVLGQQFF.

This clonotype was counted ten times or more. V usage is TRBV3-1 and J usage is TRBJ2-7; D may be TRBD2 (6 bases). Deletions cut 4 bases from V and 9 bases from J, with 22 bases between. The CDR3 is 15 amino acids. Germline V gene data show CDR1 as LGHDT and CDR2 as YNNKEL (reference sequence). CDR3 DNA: TGTGCCAGCAGCCCTGGACCGGGACTTCGGGCATGGCAGTACTTC. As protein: CASSPGPGLRAWQYF.

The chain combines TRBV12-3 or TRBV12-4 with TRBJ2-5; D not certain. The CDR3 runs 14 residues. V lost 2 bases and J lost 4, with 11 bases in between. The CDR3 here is CASSLTELGETQYF. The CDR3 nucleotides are TGTGCCAGCAGTTTAACAGAGTTGGGAGAGACCCAGTACTTC.

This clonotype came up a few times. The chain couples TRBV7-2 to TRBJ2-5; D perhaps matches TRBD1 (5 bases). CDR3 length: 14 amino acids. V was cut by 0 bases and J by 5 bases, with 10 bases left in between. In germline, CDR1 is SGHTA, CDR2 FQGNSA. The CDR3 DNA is TGTGCCAGCAGCTTAGCCCGGACATCCGAGACCCAGTACTTC. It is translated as CASSLARTSETQYF.

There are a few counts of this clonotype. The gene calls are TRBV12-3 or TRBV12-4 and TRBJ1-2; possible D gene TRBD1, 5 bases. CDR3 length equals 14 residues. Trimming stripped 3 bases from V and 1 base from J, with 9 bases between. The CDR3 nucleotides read TGTGCCAGCAGTTTCGGCGGGGGTAACTATGGCTACACCTTC. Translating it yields CASSFGGGNYGYTF.